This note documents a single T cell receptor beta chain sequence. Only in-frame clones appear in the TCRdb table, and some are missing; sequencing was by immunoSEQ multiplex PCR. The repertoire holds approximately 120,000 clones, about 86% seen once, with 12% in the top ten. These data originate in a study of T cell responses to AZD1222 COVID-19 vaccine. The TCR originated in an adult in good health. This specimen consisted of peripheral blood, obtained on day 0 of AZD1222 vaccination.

CDR3 loop: CASRTGGFGEQFF. Here the CDR3 DNA reads TGCGCCAGCAGGACAGGCGGGTTCGGTGAGCAGTTCTTC. The gene calls are TRBV5-1 and TRBJ2-1; the D gene is possibly TRBD1 (6 bases). CDR3 length: 13 amino acids. The V end was cut by 5 bases, the J end by 9 bases, with 15 bases between. Germline lookup yields CDR1 SGHRS and CDR2 YFSETQ.